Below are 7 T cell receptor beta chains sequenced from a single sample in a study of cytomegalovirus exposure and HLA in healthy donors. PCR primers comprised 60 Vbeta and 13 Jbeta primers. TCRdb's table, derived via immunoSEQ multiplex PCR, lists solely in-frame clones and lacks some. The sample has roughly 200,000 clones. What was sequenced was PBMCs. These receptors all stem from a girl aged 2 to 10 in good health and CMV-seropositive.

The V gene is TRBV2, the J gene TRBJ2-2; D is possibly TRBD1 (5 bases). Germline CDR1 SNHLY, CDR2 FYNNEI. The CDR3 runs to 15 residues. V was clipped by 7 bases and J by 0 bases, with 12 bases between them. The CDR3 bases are TGTGCCAGCAACTTAGGGGCACCGAACACCGGGGAGCTGTTTTTT. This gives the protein CASNLGAPNTGELFF.

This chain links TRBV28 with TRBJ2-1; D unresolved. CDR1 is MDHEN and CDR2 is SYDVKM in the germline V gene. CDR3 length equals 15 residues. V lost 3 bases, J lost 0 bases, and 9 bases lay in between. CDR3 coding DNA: TGTGCCAGCAGTTTTTCACGGAGCTCCTACAATGAGCAGTTCTTC. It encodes CASSFSRSSYNEQFF.

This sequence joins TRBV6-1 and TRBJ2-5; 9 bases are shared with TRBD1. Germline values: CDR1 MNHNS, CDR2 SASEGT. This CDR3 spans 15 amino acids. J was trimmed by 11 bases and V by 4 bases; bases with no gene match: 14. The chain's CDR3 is CASSGLGTGYREQYF. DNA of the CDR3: TGTGCCAGCAGTGGGCTCGGGACAGGGTATAGAGAGCAGTACTTC.

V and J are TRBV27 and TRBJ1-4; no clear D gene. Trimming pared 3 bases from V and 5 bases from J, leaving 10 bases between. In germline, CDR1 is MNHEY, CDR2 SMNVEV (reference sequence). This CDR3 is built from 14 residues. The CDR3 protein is CASSFRSTNEKLFF. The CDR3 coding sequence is TGTGCCAGCAGTTTCAGGTCGACGAATGAAAAACTGTTTTTT. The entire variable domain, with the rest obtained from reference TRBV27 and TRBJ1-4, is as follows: EAQVTQNPRYLITVTGKKLTVTCSQNMNHEYMSWYRQDPGLGLRQIYYSMNVEVTDKGDVPEGYKVSRKEKRNFPLILESPSPNQTSLYFCASSFRSTNEKLFFGSGTQLSVL.

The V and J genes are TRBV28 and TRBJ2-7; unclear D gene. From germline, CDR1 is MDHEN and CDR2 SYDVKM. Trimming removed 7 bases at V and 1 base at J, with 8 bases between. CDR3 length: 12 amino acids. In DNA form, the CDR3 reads TGTGCCAGCACCACTGAGTCCTACGAGCAGTACTTC. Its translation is CASTTESYEQYF.

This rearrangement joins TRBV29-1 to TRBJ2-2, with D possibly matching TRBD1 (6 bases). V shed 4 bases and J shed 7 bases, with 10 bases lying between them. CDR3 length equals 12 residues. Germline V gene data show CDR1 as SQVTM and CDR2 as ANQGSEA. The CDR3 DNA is TGCAGCGTTGCCCGGGACAACGGGGAGCTGTTTTTT. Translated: CSVARDNGELFF.

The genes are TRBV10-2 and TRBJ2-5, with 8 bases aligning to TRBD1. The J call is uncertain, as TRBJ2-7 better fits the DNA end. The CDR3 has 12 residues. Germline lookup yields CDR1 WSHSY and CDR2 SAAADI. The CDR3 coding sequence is TGCGCCAGCATGACAGGGGCCTACGAGCAGTACTTC. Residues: CASMTGAYEQYF.